This entry describes one TCR beta chain. Antigen unknown. This entry belongs to a study of beta chain features in type 1 diabetes. Study-wide background: The patient and healthy donor groups were comparable for age, gender and cell yields. General study points: All four CD4+ subsets of Type 1 diabetes patients contained TCRB CDR3s that were moderately but significantly shorter. A greater similarity of naive, central memory and Treg TCRB repertoires was seen among patients than among healthy donors. Insertion counts at VDJ junctions were lower in type 1 diabetes patients, who also showed more deletions there.

Expressed TCRB transcripts were sequenced because the isolated RNA had all been reverse transcribed beforehand. Roughly 3.5 million reads per sample were averaged for naive, central memory and regulatory samples. Measured with immunoSEQ multiplex PCR; TCRdb has only the in-frame clones, and not every one. The table shows around 710,000 clones, with about an eighth occurring only once. The J segment lost 4 bases and the V segment lost 4 bases, leaving 9 bases of the junction unmatched. The length of the CDR3 is 15 residues. CDR1 SGHRS and CDR2 YFSETQ come from the germline V gene. The sequenced material came from naive CD4+ T cells from blood. The TCR sequence derives from a man aged 25-45 years with type 1 diabetes. This chain joins TRBV5-1 and TRBJ2-5, with TRBD1 identical over 8 bases. The CDR3 sequence: CASSDSNRGRETQYF. The CDR3, as DNA: TGCGCCAGCAGCGATAGTAACAGGGGGAGAGAGACCCAGTACTTC.